The source of this T cell receptor (beta chain) is a study of shared clonotypes between healthy human individuals. Replicate PCRs run on sorted subsets employed 200 to 250 ng DNA, around 27,000 T cell genomes. Clones were sequenced by immunoSEQ multiplex PCR, and TCRdb holds only the in-frame ones, with some missing. The repertoire holds 2 million to 2.5 million clones, with 80% to 95% as singletons. This clone has only a few counts. The CDR3 covers 14 residues. Germline CDR1 MNHEY, CDR2 SMNVEV (reference sequence). V gave up 5 bases and J gave up 4 bases, with 12 bases separating them. The sequence derives from a young man in good health. Some clones in this sample may be carry-over from other donors' samples. Sequenced material: naive CD4+ T cells from PBMCs. Subset in this sample: CD45RA+ positively selected. The rearrangement uses TRBV27 and TRBJ1-5; the D gene is possibly TRBD1 (5 bases). In DNA, the CDR3 is TGTGCCAGCAGTCGGGCTGGGGGTAATCAGCCCCAGCATTTT. It specifies CASSRAGGNQPQHF.